A selection of T cell receptor beta chains follows, all from one sample in a study of CD8+ T cells in alopecia areata. This table comes from immunoSEQ multiplex PCR, and its TCRdb copy is limited to in-frame clones, with some not included. The top ten hold 13% of the sample, which has 130,000 or so clones, 70% to 90% seen once. The sample was CD8+ T cells sorted from blood, taken at week 4, from a patient treated with tofacitinib. The source is a human donor with alopecia areata. Both conserved end residues are part of each CDR3. The D gene is left open where the match is weak. The listing skips clone size in some rows; elsewhere it reads once, few, many or a size class.

J: TRBJ1-5
V: TRBV6-5
D: TRBD1
size: .
DNA: TGTGCCAGCATCCCAACAGGGGACAATCAGCCCCAGCATTTT
CDR3: CASIPTGDNQPQHF

J: TRBJ1-1
V: TRBV5-5
D: TRBD1
size: .
DNA: TGTGCCAGCAGCTGGACAGGAGGGAACACTGAAGCTTTCTTT
CDR3: CASSWTGGNTEAFF

J: TRBJ2-7
V: TRBV10-3
D: .
size: .
DNA: TGTGCCATATCGGACACCCGCTCCTACGAGCAGTACTTC
CDR3: CAISDTRSYEQYF

J: TRBJ1-1
V: TRBV15
D: .
size: .
DNA: TGTGCCACCAGCAGGACACCTGGGCGGTGGGCTGAAGCTTTCTTT
CDR3: CATSRTPGRWAEAFF

J: TRBJ2-6
V: TRBV19
D: .
size: .
DNA: TGTGCCAGTAGTGGGATGGTTCTTACTTACTCTGGGGCCAACGTCCTGACTTTC
CDR3: CASSGMVLTYSGANVLTF

J: TRBJ1-5
V: TRBV30
D: .
size: .
DNA: TGTGCCTGGAGCGGGGGAGGTCAGCCCCAGCATTTT
CDR3: CAWSGGGQPQHF

J: TRBJ2-7
V: TRBV27
D: .
size: .
DNA: TGTGCCAGCAGTTTAAGTCGGGCCTACGAGCAGTACTTC
CDR3: CASSLSRAYEQYF

J: TRBJ2-7
V: TRBV27
D: TRBD1
size: .
DNA: TGTGCCAGCAGTTTAAGCAGGGGGAGTGAGCAGTACTTC
CDR3: CASSLSRGSEQYF

J: TRBJ2-7
V: TRBV5-1
D: TRBD1
size: .
DNA: TGCGCCAGCAGCTTAAATTCGGGACAGGGGTCCTACGAGCAGTACTTC
CDR3: CASSLNSGQGSYEQYF

J: TRBJ2-7
V: TRBV5-1
D: .
size: .
DNA: TGCGCCAGCAGCCCCCTGGGTGGGGACGAGCAGTACTTC
CDR3: CASSPLGGDEQYF

J: TRBJ2-3
V: TRBV9
D: .
size: .
DNA: TGTGCCAGCAGCGCAAGCGACAGACCGAGCACAGATACGCAGTATTTT
CDR3: CASSASDRPSTDTQYF

J: TRBJ2-3
V: TRBV9
D: .
size: .
DNA: TGTGCCAGCAGCGGGACCCGTGATACGCAGTATTTT
CDR3: CASSGTRDTQYF

J: TRBJ2-7
V: TRBV4-2
D: TRBD2
size: once
DNA: TGTGCCAGCAGCCAAGGAGGGACTAGCATAATCCCCGAGCAGTACTTC
CDR3: CASSQGGTSIIPEQYF

J: TRBJ2-7
V: TRBV30
D: .
size: .
DNA: TGTGCCTGGAACCGTGGCACCTACGAGCAGTACTTC
CDR3: CAWNRGTYEQYF

J: TRBJ2-3
V: TRBV6-4
D: .
size: .
DNA: TGTGCCAGCAGTCCGACTCGGCACGGCACAGATACGCAGTATTTT
CDR3: CASSPTRHGTDTQYF

J: TRBJ2-1
V: TRBV7-2
D: TRBD2
size: .
DNA: TGTGCCAGCAGCTTAGGGGCACTAGCGGGGGGCAATGAGCAGTTCTTC
CDR3: CASSLGALAGGNEQFF

J: TRBJ2-7
V: TRBV30
D: .
size: .
DNA: TGTGCCTGGAGTGTACTAGTCGACGAGCAGTACTTC
CDR3: CAWSVLVDEQYF

J: TRBJ2-6
V: TRBV19
D: .
size: .
DNA: TGTGCCAGTACCTATGGGGCCAACGTCCTGACTTTC
CDR3: CASTYGANVLTF

J: TRBJ2-7
V: TRBV30
D: .
size: .
DNA: TGTGCCTGGAGTGTAGGTGGGAGTTACTCCTACGAGCAGTACTTC
CDR3: CAWSVGGSYSYEQYF

J: TRBJ2-7
V: TRBV5-6
D: .
size: .
DNA: TGTGCCAGCAGCAAAAATCAGGGTAGCGAGCAGTACTTC
CDR3: CASSKNQGSEQYF

J: TRBJ2-7
V: TRBV5-1
D: .
size: once
DNA: TGCGCCAGCAGCCAGGGGGGCTCCTACGAGCAGTACTTC
CDR3: CASSQGGSYEQYF

J: TRBJ2-1
V: TRBV14
D: TRBD1
size: .
DNA: TGTGCCAGCAGCCTCCTGGGACAGGGGAATGAGCAGTTCTTC
CDR3: CASSLLGQGNEQFF

J: TRBJ2-1
V: TRBV12-5
D: TRBD1
size: .
DNA: TGTGCTAGTGGATCAACGGGACAGGGTAATAATGAGCAGTTCTTC
CDR3: CASGSTGQGNNEQFF

J: TRBJ2-5
V: TRBV7-9
D: .
size: .
DNA: TGTGCCAGCAGCTTCGAGGAGCTCGAGACCCAGTACTTC
CDR3: CASSFEELETQYF

J: TRBJ1-1
V: TRBV16
D: .
size: .
DNA: TGTGCCAGCAGCGGTATCGTATCTGAAGCTTTCTTT
CDR3: CASSGIVSEAFF

J: TRBJ1-1
V: TRBV29-1
D: .
size: .
DNA: TGCAGCGTTGATATTTCGGACTTCCGAATCCGGAACACTGAAGCTTTCTTT
CDR3: CSVDISDFRIRNTEAFF